These 31 T cell receptor beta chains share one sample of origin, sequenced in a study of CD8+ T cells in alopecia areata. Combined cutaneous lymph node cells underwent sorting by CD4, CD8alpha, NKG2D, NKG2ACE and additional markers. In each case, RNA was isolated and then reverse transcribed into cDNA as the sequencing template. Repertoires were generated with immunoSEQ multiplex PCR, while TCRdb's copy carries only in-frame clones and drops some. Listed for the sample are roughly 260,000 clones, none seen a single time. The sample was CD4+ T cells sorted from a lymph node. Every receptor here comes from a C3H/HeJ mouse with alopecia areata. The mouse strain carries the MHC haplotype H2-k.

Remarks on this clone: Mouse germline and gene names are used. The read halts 4 residues ahead of the CDR3 end, with the missing end drawn from the germline J gene. Other DNA sequences of this sample code for an identical CDR3. The V gene is TRBV5, the J gene TRBJ2-5; maybe TRBD1 (5 bases). This CDR3 is built from 14 residues. The ends were cut back, 3 bases at V and 0 bases at J, with 7 bases in the middle. In germline, CDR1 is LGHNA, CDR2 YNLKQL (reference sequence). Partial CDR3 DNA: TGTGCCAGCAGCCAGACAGATAACCAAGAC. It encodes CASSQTDNQD. In full, the CDR3 reads CASSQTDNQDTQYF.

This clone has only a few counts. Gene names denote mouse genes. The sequence runs out 4 residues before the end of the CDR3; the remainder is reconstructed from the germline J gene. The sample contains more than one DNA sequence encoding this CDR3. This chain connects TRBV1 to TRBJ2-2; TRBD1 might be the D (5 bases). The V gene lost 0 bases and the J gene lost 3 bases, with 8 bases spanning the gap. Germline CDR1 is NSQYPW and CDR2 is LRSPGD (reference sequence). CDR3 length: 15 amino acids. Incomplete CDR3 DNA: TGCACCTGCAGTGCAGATAGAGGGGACACCGGG. Translated, it gives CTCSADRGDTG. The CDR3 reads in full as CTCSADRGDTGQLYF.

Notes on this clone: The gene names here belong to mouse. Read coverage stops 3 residues before the CDR3 terminus; the germline J gene supplies the remainder. This chain links TRBV19 with TRBJ1-6; 9 bases match TRBD1. TRBJ1-6 has ORF status, its function being uncertain. Germline V gene sequence: CDR1 FNHDT, CDR2 SITEND (reference sequence). The CDR3 is 14 amino acids. Trimming removed 5 bases from V and 6 bases from J; junction bases left unmatched: 3. The CDR3 is CASSRDRVNSPLYF. The part of the CDR3 DNA that was read is TGTGCCAGCAGCCGGGACAGGGTTAATTCGCCC.

Of note for this clone: Gene names are mouse gene names. Coverage ceases 4 residues before the CDR3 finishes, and the germline J gene fills in the end. The gene calls are TRBV31 and TRBJ2-1, with D possibly matching TRBD2 (7 bases). The CDR3 loop spans 15 amino acids. CDR1 GKSSPN and CDR2 SITVG come from the germline V gene. Trimming stripped 3 bases from V and 3 bases from J, with 15 bases between. The part of the CDR3 DNA that was read is TGTGCCTGGAGCCTCGAGGGGGGGACCTATGCT. This gives the protein CAWSLEGGTYA. The full CDR3 protein reads CAWSLEGGTYAEQFF.

About this clone itself: Gene names are mouse gene names. The read terminates 4 residues before the CDR3 end, so the remaining end is supplied by the germline J gene. J is TRBJ1-2 and V is TRBV19, with TRBD1 matching 8 bases. CDR3 length: 15 amino acids. V lost 1 base and J lost 2; bases outside the gene matches: 4. Per germline, CDR1 FNHDT and CDR2 SITEND (reference sequence). CDR3 protein: CASSIYRGGNSDYTF. CDR3 bases read: TGTGCCAGCAGTATATACAGGGGGGGGAACTCC.

In its sample, this clone was seen a few times. The germline and genes are mouse ones. The sequence runs out 4 residues before the end of the CDR3; the remainder is reconstructed from the germline J gene. The rearrangement uses TRBV31 and TRBJ2-1; 7 nucleotides agree with TRBD2. This CDR3 region has 14 residues. The trim removed 0 bases at V and 3 bases at J, leaving 2 bases unmatched. Germline CDR1 GKSSPN, CDR2 SITVG. The CDR3 bases that were read are TGTGCCTGGAGTCTGGGGGGGTTCTATGCT. It encodes CAWSLGGFYA. The entire CDR3 reads CAWSLGGFYAEQFF.

Note on this clone: Gene names are the mouse ones. The read is 4 residues too short to cover the CDR3 end, so that end is filled in from the germline J gene. The chain combines TRBV2 with TRBJ1-2; 8 nucleotides match TRBD1. This CDR3 region has 13 residues. CDR1 and CDR2 from the germline V gene are LGHNA and YSYQKL. The sequenced part of the CDR3 DNA is TGTGCCAGCAGCCAAGACAGGGGGCGC. This gives the protein CASSQDRGR. In full, the CDR3 reads CASSQDRGRDYTF.

In the case of this clone: The genes are named according to mouse. The CDR3 sequence: CASSGILGASQNTLYF. The sequenced part of the CDR3 DNA is TGTGCCAGCAGTGGCATACTGGGGGCTAGTCAAAAC. The V and J genes are TRBV13-1 and TRBJ2-4; 8 bases match TRBD2. The CDR3 goes on 4 residues after the read ends, and that part is filled in from the germline J gene. The CDR3 has 16 amino acids. Germline CDR1 is NSHNY and CDR2 is SYGAGN. The V gene end was trimmed by 3 bases and the J gene end by 0 bases; junction bases not matched to a gene: 6.

This clone occurred a few times. Germline and genes here are mouse. The CDR3 end falls 4 residues outside the read, so it is completed with the germline J gene. This chain connects TRBV5 to TRBJ2-3; D not certain. V gave up 3 bases and J gave up 0 bases, with 10 bases separating them. Per the germline V gene, CDR1 is LGHNA and CDR2 is YNLKQL (reference sequence). This CDR3 contains 15 residues. CDR3 sequence reads: CASSQQTPSAETLYF. The sequenced part of the CDR3 DNA is TGTGCCAGCAGCCAGCAGACACCTAGTGCAGAA.

Comments on this clone: Gene labels here are mouse ones. The read terminates 4 residues ahead of where the CDR3 ends, so the germline J gene completes it. The identical CDR3 is also encoded by other nucleotide sequences in the sample. The chain recombines TRBV5 with TRBJ2-1; D is perhaps TRBD1 (6 bases). CDR3 size: 15 residues. The germline CDR1 and CDR2 sequences are LGHNA and YNLKQL (reference sequence). Trimming took 0 bases from V and 3 from J, leaving 9 bases between them. The covered CDR3 bases are TGTGCCAGCAGCCAAGAATTAGGGGGCTATGCT. Its protein product is CASSQELGGYA. The CDR3, in full, reads CASSQELGGYAEQFF.

This clone was seen a handful of times. All gene names here are mouse names. CDR3 in amino acids: CASGEKGGAGTEVFF. The part of the CDR3 DNA that was read is TGTGCCAGCGGTGAAAAAGGGGGCGCAGGAACA. V usage is TRBV13-2 and J usage is TRBJ1-1; TRBD1 aligns across 7 bases. The CDR3 extends 4 residues past the end of the read, so its final part is completed from the germline J gene. This CDR3 has 15 residues. Germline V CDR1 and CDR2: NNHNN, SYGAGS (reference sequence).

This clone came up many times. Gene names are the mouse ones. The CDR3 extends 4 residues past the end of the read, so its final part is completed from the germline J gene. The gene calls are TRBV17 and TRBJ2-3, with TRBD1 matching 10 bases. The CDR3 length is 17 residues. With V trimmed by 0 bases and J by 1 base, 4 bases remained unmatched. CDR1 is MNHDT and CDR2 is YYDKIL in the germline V gene. CDR3 DNA (partial): TGTGCTAGCAGTAGAGATACCGGGACAGGGGGTGCAGAA. The encoded protein is CASSRDTGTGGAE. Given in full, the CDR3 is CASSRDTGTGGAETLYF.

This clone was seen only a few times. Gene names are mouse gene names. The CDR3 goes on 4 residues after the read ends, and that part is filled in from the germline J gene. The chain has TRBV13-3 and TRBJ1-2, with TRBD1 matching 7 bases. This CDR3 is 14 amino acids long. Looked up from germline, CDR1 is NNHDY and CDR2 is SYVADS. The sequenced part of the CDR3 DNA is TGTGCCAGCAGTACCGACAGGGAAGGGTCC. Translated, it gives CASSTDREGS. The whole CDR3 protein is CASSTDREGSDYTF.

Remarks on this clone: Genes here carry mouse names. With the read ending 4 residues before the CDR3 end, the germline J gene is used to fill in that end. This sample includes further DNA sequences coding for the same CDR3. J is TRBJ2-2 and V is TRBV5; TRBD2 matches 10 bases. Germline V lookup: CDR1 LGHNA, CDR2 YNLKQL (reference sequence). The junction had 1 base not matched to a gene; V was cut back by 2 bases and J by 1 base. The CDR3 spans 16 residues. CDR3 DNA (partial): TGTGCCAGCAGCCAAAGACTGGGGGGAAACACCGGG. It codes for CASSQRLGGNTG. From start to end, the CDR3 is CASSQRLGGNTGQLYF.

With respect to this clone: Genes here carry mouse names. The CDR3 end falls 4 residues outside the read, so it is completed with the germline J gene. The chain joins TRBV13-2 to TRBJ2-5, with TRBD1 matching 7 bases. The V gene's germline CDR1 is NNHNN and CDR2 SYGAGS (reference sequence). The CDR3 is made up of 14 amino acids. The V and J ends lost 2 bases and 3 bases, in that order; junction bases with no gene match: 3. CDR3 in amino acids: CASGETGWQDTQYF. CDR3 DNA, as far as it was read: TGTGCCAGCGGTGAGACAGGGTGGCAAGAC.

This clone was recorded at least ten times. The gene names here belong to mouse. The read gets to within 4 residues of the CDR3 end, and the germline J gene fills in the rest. Other DNA sequences in the same sample also yield this CDR3. The V and J genes are TRBV17 and TRBJ2-5; 9 bases map to TRBD2. There are 14 residues in the CDR3. CDR1 and CDR2 (germline): MNHDT, YYDKIL. J gave up 0 bases and V 5 bases, and 0 bases lay outside the gene matches. The CDR3 here is CASSLGGNQDTQYF. CDR3 DNA, as far as it was read: TGTGCTAGCAGTCTGGGGGGGAACCAAGAC.

Regarding this clone: A much larger clone is a single base away; this may be a read error. The gene symbols are mouse symbols. Sequencing ends 4 residues short of the CDR3 end; the germline J gene provides the rest. The same CDR3 is also encoded by other DNA sequences in this sample. The chain couples TRBV31 to TRBJ1-2; D is perhaps TRBD1 (6 bases). Germline CDR1 reads GKSSPN; CDR2 reads SITVG. The CDR3 has 14 amino acids. With 0 bases removed from V and 0 bases from J, the gap between germline ends came to 8 bases. The CDR3 loop reads CAWSLKGANSDYTF. The sequenced part of the CDR3 DNA is TGTGCCTGGAGTCTAAAGGGGGCAAACTCC.

Only a few counts were recorded for this clone. Mouse gene names and germline throughout. The missing CDR3 end, 4 residues past where the read stops, is filled in from the germline J gene. The chain is built from TRBV19 and TRBJ2-7, with a weak D call TRBD1 (6 bases). Germline CDR1 and CDR2: FNHDT and SITEND (reference sequence). V lost 5 bases to trimming and J lost 2 bases, with 11 bases between them. The CDR3 loop spans 13 amino acids. Incomplete CDR3 DNA: TGTGCCAGCAGCCCGGCAGGGGCCTAT. The encoded protein is CASSPAGAY. The CDR3 in its entirety is CASSPAGAYEQYF.

On this clone: Mouse gene names apply. The read comes to an end 4 residues before the CDR3 does, leaving the germline J gene to fill in the end. This rearrangement joins TRBV13-3 to TRBJ1-1, with D possibly TRBD1 on 6 matching bases. CDR1 and CDR2 from the germline V gene are NNHDY and SYVADS. The CDR3 runs to 13 residues. The CDR3 DNA, read in part, is TGTGCCAGCAGCCTCGGGACACCCCAA. It is translated as CASSLGTPQ. The whole CDR3 is CASSLGTPQEVFF.

This clone was seen only a few times. Mouse gene names apply. Here the CDR3 reads CASSQDTGGSSYEQYF. The DNA read from the CDR3 is TGTGCCAGCAGCCAAGATACAGGGGGGAGCTCCTAT. The rearrangement joins TRBV5 to TRBJ2-7; TRBD1 matches 8 bases. The CDR3 goes on 4 residues after the read ends, and that part is filled in from the germline J gene. The length of the CDR3 is 16 residues. V was clipped by 0 bases and J by 0 bases; unmatched bases: 4. CDR1 and CDR2 from the germline V gene are LGHNA and YNLKQL (reference sequence).

This clone was recorded at least ten times. Germline and genes: mouse. The DNA ends 4 residues before the CDR3 does, and the rest of the CDR3 is filled in from the germline J gene. The chain couples TRBV17 to TRBJ2-2; TRBD1 is a possible D gene (5 bases). Looked up from germline, CDR1 is MNHDT and CDR2 is YYDKIL. The length of the CDR3 is 15 residues. Trimming removed 8 bases at V and 1 base at J, with 14 bases between. CDR3 DNA, as far as it was read: TGTGCTAGCGCCCTCGAGGACAAAAACACCGGG. It yields the protein CASALEDKNTG. Given in full, the CDR3 is CASALEDKNTGQLYF.

This clone showed up just a few times. The germline and genes are mouse ones. The observed sequence ends 4 residues before the CDR3 terminus, with the missing tail filled in from the germline J gene. The chain uses TRBV13-1 and TRBJ2-1; 12 bases agree with TRBD2. Germline V gene sequence: CDR1 NSHNY, CDR2 SYGAGN. Trimming cost V 3 bases and J 6 bases; bases outside gene matches: 7. This CDR3 is 16 amino acids long. CDR3 sequence: CASSGGLGGGLAEQFF. The sequenced CDR3 bases are TGTGCCAGCAGTGGGGGACTGGGGGGAGGCCTTGCT.

Of note for this clone: Germline and genes: mouse. The read ends 4 residues early relative to the CDR3; the germline J gene fills the gap. The identical CDR3 is also encoded by other nucleotide sequences in the sample. The V call is TRBV1, the J call TRBJ1-1, with D possibly TRBD1 on 6 matching bases. V was clipped by 0 bases and J by 0 bases, with 8 bases between them. CDR3 length: 15 amino acids. The V gene's germline CDR1 is NSQYPW and CDR2 LRSPGD (reference sequence). CDR3 region: CTCSADGTTNTEVFF. The covered CDR3 bases are TGCACCTGCAGTGCAGACGGGACAACAAACACA.

On this clone: Gene names denote mouse genes. The CDR3 is cut off 4 residues early in the read; its end comes from the germline J gene. The chain couples TRBV13-1 to TRBJ1-1, with D perhaps matching TRBD1 (6 bases). Trimming shortened V by 1 base and J by 2 bases, and 12 bases separated the two germline ends. From germline, CDR1 is NSHNY and CDR2 SYGAGN. The CDR3 spans 15 residues. Here the CDR3 reads CASSDTGRGNTEVFF. CDR3 DNA (partial): TGTGCCAGCAGTGATACAGGGAGAGGCAACACA.

As concerns this clone: Gene names are the mouse ones. The read is 4 residues too short to cover the CDR3 end, so that end is filled in from the germline J gene. The chain couples TRBV5 to TRBJ2-3; TRBD1 matches 11 bases. V lost 0 bases and J lost 2; bases outside the gene matches: 4. CDR3 size: 17 residues. Germline V gene lookup returns CDR1 LGHNA and CDR2 YNLKQL (reference sequence). CDR3 DNA, as far as it was read: TGTGCCAGCAGCCAAGACGGACAGGGGGCGAATGCAGAA. Translating it yields CASSQDGQGANAE. In full, the CDR3 is CASSQDGQGANAETLYF.

This clone has more than one count but fewer than ten. Mouse names are used for the genes. The observed sequence ends 4 residues before the CDR3 terminus, with the missing tail filled in from the germline J gene. The rearrangement links TRBV5 to TRBJ2-2; no firm D call. The CDR3 runs 16 residues. V lost 0 bases and J 0 bases, leaving 8 bases between the germline ends. Germline V CDR1 and CDR2: LGHNA, YNLKQL (reference sequence). The CDR3 region is CASSQDRQANTGQLYF. The covered CDR3 bases are TGTGCCAGCAGCCAAGATAGACAAGCAAACACCGGG.

With respect to this clone: Gene labels here are mouse ones. Coverage ceases 4 residues before the CDR3 finishes, and the germline J gene fills in the end. The same CDR3 is also encoded by other DNA sequences in this sample. The genes are TRBV1 and TRBJ1-1, with a weak D call TRBD1 (5 bases). The ends were cut back, 1 base at V and 1 base at J, with 7 bases in the middle. The CDR3 runs to 14 residues. Germline V gene lookup returns CDR1 NSQYPW and CDR2 LRSPGD (reference sequence). The sequenced part of the CDR3 DNA is TGCACCTGCAGTGCAGTTGGGGGAAACACA. This translates into CTCSAVGGNT. The whole CDR3 sequence reads CTCSAVGGNTEVFF.

Comments on this clone: Gene names refer to mouse genes. The read stops 4 residues short of the end of the CDR3; the missing end is completed from the germline J gene. This chain links TRBV13-1 with TRBJ2-1; TRBD1 matches at 11 bases. The CDR3 is 17 residues long. CDR1 and CDR2 from the germline V gene are NSHNY and SYGAGN. Germline trimming cut 0 bases from V and 4 bases from J; bases unmatched to any gene: 6. CDR3 residues: CASSDAGTGGFYAEQFF. CDR3 DNA (partial): TGTGCCAGCAGTGATGCAGGGACAGGGGGTTTTTATGCT.

This clone was detected a few times. Mouse gene names apply. The read ends 4 residues early relative to the CDR3; the germline J gene fills the gap. Other DNA variants within this sample encode the same CDR3. The gene calls are TRBV1 and TRBJ2-5, with 9 nucleotides matching TRBD1. CDR3 length: 14 residues. Germline V lookup: CDR1 NSQYPW, CDR2 LRSPGD (reference sequence). The CDR3 sequence: CTCSAGTGRDTQYF. The CDR3 bases that were read are TGCACCTGCAGTGCGGGGACAGGGAGGGAC.

This clone was detected a few times. The gene names here belong to mouse. Read data end 4 residues before the CDR3 end; the end is taken from the germline J gene. This rearrangement joins TRBV13-3 to TRBJ2-4, with TRBD1 matching over 9 bases. After removal of 4 bases from V and 0 bases from J, the junction contained 3 bases not matched to a gene. The germline gives CDR1 NNHDY, CDR2 SYVADS. This CDR3 region has 15 residues. The part of the CDR3 DNA that was read is TGTGCCAGCAGTCGACAGGGGGGCAGTCAAAAC. It yields the protein CASSRQGGSQN. The full-length CDR3 reads as CASSRQGGSQNTLYF.

This clone has ten or more counts. Here the gene names and germline are mouse. The sequenced fragment ends 4 residues before the CDR3 boundary, so the rest is inferred from the germline J gene. The chain has TRBV17 and TRBJ2-7; 7 nucleotides line up with TRBD2. Germline V CDR1 and CDR2: MNHDT, YYDKIL. V lost 2 bases to trimming and J lost 3 bases; unmatched junction nucleotides: 1. The CDR3 has 13 amino acids. The chain's CDR3 is CASSRLGDYEQYF. CDR3 DNA (partial): TGTGCTAGCAGTAGACTGGGGGACTAT.